The clone carrying this T cell receptor (beta chain) was found a few times. V lost 7 bases and J lost 5; bases outside the gene matches: 9. The CDR3 is made up of 15 amino acids. Germline V lookup: CDR1 LGHDT, CDR2 YNNKEL (reference sequence). Original data processing: Estimated nucleated cell counts came from reference gene primer amplification. Libraries were prepared by immunoSEQ multiplex PCR; TCRdb keeps only in-frame clonotypes and omits some of them. The DNA gave D and trimming, while V, J and clone size come from that table. The table has fewer than 200,000 clones, approximately 74% seen once. The data stem from a study of blood T cell repertoires in COVID-19. The overall study: Material from acute and convalescent COVID-19 was sourced from the United States, Italy and Spain. In each case, the material was cDNA or gDNA derived from T cells, B-cell-depleted T cells, or PBMCs.

This chain uses TRBV3-1 (or the pseudogene TRBV3-2) with TRBJ2-2; 8 positions match TRBD1. Sequenced material: peripheral blood. This TCR was sampled from an elderly woman with acute or convalescent COVID-19. CDR3 nucleotide sequence: TGTGCCAGCAAAAAAGGACAGGGCAGTACCGGGGAGCTGTTTTTT. Translation: CASKKGQGSTGELFF.